This section outlines one T cell receptor (beta chain) sequence together with its context. Its antigen specificity is not known. Within one base of it there is no much larger clone, and no base qualities were kept. The data derive from a study of beta chain features in type 1 diabetes (dated 2018 in TCRdb). The study in broad terms: Mean age, gender distribution, total cell number and subset yield did not differ between patients and healthy donors. A total of 85 million to 140 million sorted cells were examined across all samples, and a strong correlation was observed between cell number per subset and RNA yield. Regulatory and stem cell-like memory subsets were obtained from only 8 patients and roughly 8 healthy donors, while naive and central memory subsets were obtained from all 28 donors. In the study, TCRB repertoires of sorted circulating CD4+ T cell subsets from recently diagnosed type 1 diabetes patients were compared with those of matched healthy donors. The study at large found these results: PCR may preferentially amplify shorter templates, but because patient and control samples were amplified and corrected together, any resulting skew would affect both groups equally. Because cDNA was sequenced instead of genomic DNA, highly expressing activated cells could be over-represented, though the groups showed no difference in activation or CD3 levels. Naive, central memory and regulatory TCRB repertoires appeared more similar among patients than among healthy donors. Because the HLA sub-analyses included only small numbers of individuals, any influence of HLA type on TCRB rearrangement was left unresolved. Type 1 diabetes patients showed a moderate but significant shortening of TCRB CDR3 length in all four CD4+ subsets. Fewer insertions and more nucleotide deletions at VDJ recombination sites were observed in patients with type 1 diabetes, implying thymic rearrangement abnormalities.

From each donor, a single peripheral blood sample of around 120 mL on average was drawn into heparinised tubes. Naive, central memory, regulatory and stem cell-like memory CD4+ T cells were sorted on a BD FACSAria II using a panel including CD45RO, CCR7, CD25, CD127, CD95 and CD27. Purity was above 95% for every sorted population. PBMCs were isolated immediately by Lymphoprep density gradient centrifugation and stained directly without culture. Samples were stained and sorted in pairs, with one healthy donor and one patient per experiment, so that batch effects were minimized. The entire amount of isolated RNA was reverse transcribed using the High Capacity cDNA Reverse Transcription Kit, so the sequenced TCRB transcripts were expressed ones. Naive, central memory and regulatory T cell samples underwent deep immunoSEQ sequencing, averaging roughly 3.5 million total reads per sample. After sorted cells were lysed in RLT buffer, RNA was extracted with DNase-treated RNeasy Micro or Mini kits, with the choice depending on cell number. Each cell subset was processed separately to prevent cross-contamination, with patient and healthy donor samples processed together. The immunoSEQ multiplex PCR was used to amplify TCRB sequences from cDNA, yielding 87-bp fragments that span the CDR3 region. Amplicons were sequenced on the Illumina HiSeq platform. The original pipeline was this. PCR bias was corrected computationally using synthetic template baselines, and reads within Hamming distance 2 were collapsed, with unmergeable singletons discarded. By aligning reads against IMGT, V, D and J genes, CDR3 length, and insertions or deletions at six rearrangement sites were assigned. Within each subset, clonotype counts were normalized to sorted cell number, after which true diversity and Gini coefficients were computed with the tcR R package. The overlap coefficient, calculated on TCRB nucleotide sequences, was used to quantify repertoire sharing. As a proxy for the pre-selection repertoire, out-of-frame TCRB sequences from naive cells were analyzed. In its TCRdb copy, this immuneACCESS table keeps in-frame sequences only and misses some clones. Where compared with another copy, unresolved V genes explain less than half of these, and the others have no known cause. That table gives V, J and clone size, and the DNA gave D and trimming. Recorded for this sample are approximately 240,000 clones; 16% of them occurred a single time. The ten largest account for more than 0.075% of the sample.

CDR1 and CDR2 were assigned from the germline V gene (reference sequence) as MNHNY and SVGAGI. The germline V and J ends show losses of 6 bases and 5 bases respectively, and no gene match explains 9 bases of the junction. The cysteine opens and the phenylalanine closes a CDR3 of 15 amino acids. Solely the CDR3 DNA is kept, with 45 bases framed from the first base. The sequenced sample was naive CD4+ T cells from blood. The cell subset or site label on this specimen signifies: true naive CD4+ T cells. The sequence came from a young man with type 1 diabetes. The V gene is TRBV6-6 and the J gene is TRBJ2-1, with 8 central nucleotides matching TRBD2. The DNA is TGTGCCAGCAGGACCAGCGGGGGTGGTAACAATGAGCAGTTCTTC. This gives the protein CASRTSGGGNNEQFF.